The TCR beta chain under discussion was sequenced for a study of beta chain features in type 1 diabetes. Points from the study as a whole: Sampled from patients, naive, central memory and Treg TCRB repertoires appeared more similar than those sampled from healthy donors.

This CDR3 is built from 16 residues. The V segment lost 3 bases and the J segment 1 base; nucleotides outside the gene matches: 6. Germline-derived CDR1 and CDR2 are KGHSH and LQKENI. A single heparinised blood sample, averaging around 120 mL, was obtained per donor. The sequenced template was cDNA made from the entire isolated RNA. Sequencing was performed with immunoSEQ multiplex PCR; in TCRdb, only in-frame clones are kept and a portion is missing. This table has fewer than 550,000 clones, 11% appearing once. In regard to this clone: Its antigen is not known.

The material sequenced was naive CD4+ T cells from blood. This receptor was taken from a young woman in good health. This rearrangement joins TRBV18 to TRBJ2-7, with 10 bases identical to TRBD2. The DNA of the CDR3 is TGTGCCAGCTCACCTAAACTAGCGGGAATGTCCTACGAGCAGTACTTC. Its protein is CASSPKLAGMSYEQYF.